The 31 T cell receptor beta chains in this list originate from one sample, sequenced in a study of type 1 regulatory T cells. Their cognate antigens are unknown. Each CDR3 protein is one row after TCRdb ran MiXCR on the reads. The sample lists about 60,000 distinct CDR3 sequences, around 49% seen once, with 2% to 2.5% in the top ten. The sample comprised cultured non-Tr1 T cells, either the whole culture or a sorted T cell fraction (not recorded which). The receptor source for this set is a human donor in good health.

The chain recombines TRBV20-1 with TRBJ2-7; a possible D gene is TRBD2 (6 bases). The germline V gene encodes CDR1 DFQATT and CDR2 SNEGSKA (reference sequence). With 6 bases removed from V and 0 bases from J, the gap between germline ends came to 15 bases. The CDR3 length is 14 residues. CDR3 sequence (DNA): TGCAGTGCGCGGGATATTCTGAGCTCCTACGAGCAGTACTTC. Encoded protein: CSARDILSSYEQYF.

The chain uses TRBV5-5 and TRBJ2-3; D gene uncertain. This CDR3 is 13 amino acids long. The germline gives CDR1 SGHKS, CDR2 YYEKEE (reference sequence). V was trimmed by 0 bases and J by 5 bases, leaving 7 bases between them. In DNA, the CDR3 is TGTGCCAGCAGCTTGGAATGGGGAGATACGCAGTATTTT. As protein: CASSLEWGDTQYF. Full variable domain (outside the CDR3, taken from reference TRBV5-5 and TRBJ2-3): DAGVTQSPTHLIKTRGQQVTLRCSPISGHKSVSWYQQVLGQGPQFIFQYYEKEERGRGNFPDRFSARQFPNYSSELNVNALLLGDSALYLCASSLEWGDTQYFGPGTRLTVL.

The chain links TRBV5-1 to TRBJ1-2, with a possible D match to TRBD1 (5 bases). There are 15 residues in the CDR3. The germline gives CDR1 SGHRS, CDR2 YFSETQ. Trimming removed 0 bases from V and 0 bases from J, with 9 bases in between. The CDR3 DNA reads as TGCGCCAGCAGCTTGGGCGACAGCACTAACTATGGCTACACCTTC. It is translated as CASSLGDSTNYGYTF.

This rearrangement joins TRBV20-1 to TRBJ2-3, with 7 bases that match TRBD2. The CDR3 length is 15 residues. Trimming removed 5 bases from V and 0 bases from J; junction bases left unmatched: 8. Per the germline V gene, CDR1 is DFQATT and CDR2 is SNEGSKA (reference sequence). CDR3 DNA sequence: TGCAGTGCTCCGGTCCTAGCGGCTAGCACAGATACGCAGTATTTT. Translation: CSAPVLAASTDTQYF.

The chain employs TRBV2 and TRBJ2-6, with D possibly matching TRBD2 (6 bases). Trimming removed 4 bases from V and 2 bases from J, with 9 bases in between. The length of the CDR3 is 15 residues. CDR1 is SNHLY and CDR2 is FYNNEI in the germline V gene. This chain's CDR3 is CASSGSGAGANVLTF. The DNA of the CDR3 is TGTGCCAGCAGTGGATCGGGGGCTGGGGCCAACGTCCTGACTTTC.

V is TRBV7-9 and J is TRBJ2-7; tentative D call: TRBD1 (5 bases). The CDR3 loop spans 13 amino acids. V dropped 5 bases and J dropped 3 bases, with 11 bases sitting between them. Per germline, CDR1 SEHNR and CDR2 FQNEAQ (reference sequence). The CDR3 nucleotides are TGTGCCAGCAGCCTAGACAGTTACTACGAGCAGTACTTC. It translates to CASSLDSYYEQYF.

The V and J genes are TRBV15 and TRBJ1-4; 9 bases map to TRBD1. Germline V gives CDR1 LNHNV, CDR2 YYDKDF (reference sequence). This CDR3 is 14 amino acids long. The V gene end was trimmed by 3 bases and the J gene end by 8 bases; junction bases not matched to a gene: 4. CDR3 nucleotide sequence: TGTGCCACCAGCAGGGGGGACAGGGACGAAAAACTGTTTTTT. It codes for CATSRGDRDEKLFF.

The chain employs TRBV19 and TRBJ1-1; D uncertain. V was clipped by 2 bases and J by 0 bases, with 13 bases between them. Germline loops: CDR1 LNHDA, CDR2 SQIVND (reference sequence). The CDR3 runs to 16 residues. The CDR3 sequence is CASSISRKTLNTEAFF. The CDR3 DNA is TGTGCCAGTAGTATATCCCGGAAAACCCTGAACACTGAAGCTTTCTTT.

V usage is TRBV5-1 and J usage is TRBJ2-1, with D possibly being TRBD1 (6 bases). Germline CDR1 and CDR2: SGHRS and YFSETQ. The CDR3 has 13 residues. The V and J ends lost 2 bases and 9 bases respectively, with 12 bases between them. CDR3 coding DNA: TGCGCCAGCAGCTTAGGCAGGGGTGGTGAGCAGTTCTTC. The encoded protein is CASSLGRGGEQFF.

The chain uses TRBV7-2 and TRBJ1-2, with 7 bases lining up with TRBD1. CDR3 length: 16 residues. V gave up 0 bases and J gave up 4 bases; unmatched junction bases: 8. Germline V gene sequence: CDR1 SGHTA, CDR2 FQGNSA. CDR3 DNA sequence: TGTGCCAGCAGCTTAGCCCCTCGACAGGGCGGCTATGGCTACACCTTC. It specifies CASSLAPRQGGYGYTF.

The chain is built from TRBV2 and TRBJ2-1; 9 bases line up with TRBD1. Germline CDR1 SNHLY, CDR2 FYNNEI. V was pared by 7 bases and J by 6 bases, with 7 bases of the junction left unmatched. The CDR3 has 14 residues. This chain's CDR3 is CASTTGQGLNEQFF. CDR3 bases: TGTGCCAGCACTACGGGACAGGGACTCAATGAGCAGTTCTTC.

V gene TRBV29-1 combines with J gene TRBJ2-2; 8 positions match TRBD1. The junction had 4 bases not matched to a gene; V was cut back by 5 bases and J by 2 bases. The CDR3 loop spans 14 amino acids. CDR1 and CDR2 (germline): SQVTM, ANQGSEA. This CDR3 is CSVRGQGNTGELFF. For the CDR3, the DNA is TGCAGCGTTCGAGGACAGGGAAACACCGGGGAGCTGTTTTTT.

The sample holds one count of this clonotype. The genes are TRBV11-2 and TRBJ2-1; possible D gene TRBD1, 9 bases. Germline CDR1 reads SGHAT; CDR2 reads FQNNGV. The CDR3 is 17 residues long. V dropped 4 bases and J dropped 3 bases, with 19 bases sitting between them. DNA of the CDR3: TGTGCCAGCAGCTCCCGGGGGGGACAGGGCAACTACAATGAGCAGTTCTTC. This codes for CASSSRGGQGNYNEQFF.

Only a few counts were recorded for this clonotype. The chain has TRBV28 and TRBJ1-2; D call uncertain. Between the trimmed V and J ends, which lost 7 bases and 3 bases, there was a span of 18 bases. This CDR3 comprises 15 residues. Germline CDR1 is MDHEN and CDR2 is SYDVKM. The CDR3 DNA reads TGTGCCAGCACTTATCCGCCGGGAGAGGACTATGGCTACACCTTC. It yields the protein CASTYPPGEDYGYTF.

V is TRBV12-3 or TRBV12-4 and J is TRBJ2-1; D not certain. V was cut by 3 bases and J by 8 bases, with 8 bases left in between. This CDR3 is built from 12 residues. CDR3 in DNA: TGTGCCAGCAGTTTGTCTGTGGATGAGCAGTTCTTC. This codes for CASSLSVDEQFF.

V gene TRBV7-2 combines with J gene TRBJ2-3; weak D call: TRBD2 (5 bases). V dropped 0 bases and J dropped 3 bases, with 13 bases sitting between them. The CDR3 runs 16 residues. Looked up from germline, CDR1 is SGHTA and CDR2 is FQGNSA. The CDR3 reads CASSLARGSGTDTQYF. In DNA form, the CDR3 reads TGTGCCAGCAGCTTAGCGCGCGGGTCCGGGACAGATACGCAGTATTTT.

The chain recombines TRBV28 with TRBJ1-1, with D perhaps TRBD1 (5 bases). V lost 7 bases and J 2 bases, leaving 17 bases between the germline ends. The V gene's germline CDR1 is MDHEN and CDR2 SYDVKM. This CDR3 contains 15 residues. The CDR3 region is CASNLGGNANTEAFF. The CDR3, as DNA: TGTGCCAGCAACTTGGGGGGGAACGCAAACACTGAAGCTTTCTTT.

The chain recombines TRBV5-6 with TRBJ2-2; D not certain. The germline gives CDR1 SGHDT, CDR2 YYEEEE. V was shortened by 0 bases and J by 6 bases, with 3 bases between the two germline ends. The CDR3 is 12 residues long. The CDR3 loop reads CASSLAPGELFF. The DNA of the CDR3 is TGTGCCAGCAGCTTGGCCCCCGGGGAGCTGTTTTTT.

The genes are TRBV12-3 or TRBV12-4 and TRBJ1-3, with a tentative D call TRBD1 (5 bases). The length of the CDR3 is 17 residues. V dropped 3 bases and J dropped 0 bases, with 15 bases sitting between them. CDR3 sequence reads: CASSFSPGRSSGNTIYF. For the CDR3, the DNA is TGTGCCAGCAGTTTTAGCCCGGGACGGAGCTCTGGAAACACCATATATTTT.

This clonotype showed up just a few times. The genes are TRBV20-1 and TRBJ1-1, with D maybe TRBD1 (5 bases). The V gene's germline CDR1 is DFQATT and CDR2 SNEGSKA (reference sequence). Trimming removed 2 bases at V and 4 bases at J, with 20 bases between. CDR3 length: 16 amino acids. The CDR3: CSARMSNGGSGTEAFF. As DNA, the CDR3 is TGCAGTGCTAGAATGTCGAACGGGGGATCGGGCACTGAAGCTTTCTTT.

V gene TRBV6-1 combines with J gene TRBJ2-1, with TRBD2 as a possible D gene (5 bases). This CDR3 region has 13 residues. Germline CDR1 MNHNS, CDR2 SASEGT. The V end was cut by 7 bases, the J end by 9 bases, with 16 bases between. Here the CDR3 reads CASTTSGKIEQFF. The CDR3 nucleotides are TGTGCCAGCACCACTTCGGGGAAAATTGAGCAGTTCTTC.

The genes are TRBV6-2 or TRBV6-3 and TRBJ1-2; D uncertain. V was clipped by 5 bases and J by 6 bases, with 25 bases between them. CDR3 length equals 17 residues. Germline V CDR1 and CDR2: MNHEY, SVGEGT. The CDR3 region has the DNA TGTGCCAGCAGTACCCCGATCGGTGATACTCGTTTCCATGGCTACACCTTC. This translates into CASSTPIGDTRFHGYTF.

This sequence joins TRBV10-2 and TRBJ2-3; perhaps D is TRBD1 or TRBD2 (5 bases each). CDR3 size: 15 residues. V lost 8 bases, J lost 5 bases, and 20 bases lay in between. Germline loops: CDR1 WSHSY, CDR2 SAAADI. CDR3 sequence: CASCPTAQGVDTQYF. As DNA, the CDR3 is TGCGCCAGCTGTCCGACGGCGCAGGGAGTAGATACGCAGTATTTT.

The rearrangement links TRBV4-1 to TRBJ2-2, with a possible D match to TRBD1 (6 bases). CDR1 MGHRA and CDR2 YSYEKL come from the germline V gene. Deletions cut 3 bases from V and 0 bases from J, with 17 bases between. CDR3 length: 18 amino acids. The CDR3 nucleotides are TGCGCCAGCAGCCACGCCCCGGGACAAGAAGCGAACACCGGGGAGCTGTTTTTT. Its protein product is CASSHAPGQEANTGELFF.

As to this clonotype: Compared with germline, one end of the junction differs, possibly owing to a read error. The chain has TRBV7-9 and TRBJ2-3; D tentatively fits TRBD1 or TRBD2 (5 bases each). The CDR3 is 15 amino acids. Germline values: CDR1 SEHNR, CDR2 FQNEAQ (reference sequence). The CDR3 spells CASSSGTPGTGTQYF. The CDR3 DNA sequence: TGTGCCAGCAGCTCCGGGACCCCGGGCACAGGTACGCAGTATTTT.

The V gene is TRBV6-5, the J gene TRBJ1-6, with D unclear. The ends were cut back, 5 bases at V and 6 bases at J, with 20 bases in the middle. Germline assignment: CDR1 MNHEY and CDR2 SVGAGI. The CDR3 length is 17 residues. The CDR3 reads CASSLVPTGGANSPLHF. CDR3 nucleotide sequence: TGTGCCAGCAGTCTGGTCCCCACGGGAGGTGCTAATTCACCCCTCCACTTT.

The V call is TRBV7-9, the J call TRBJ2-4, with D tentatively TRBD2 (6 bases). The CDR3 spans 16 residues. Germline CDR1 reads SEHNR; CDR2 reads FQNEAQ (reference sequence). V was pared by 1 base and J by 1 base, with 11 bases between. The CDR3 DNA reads TGTGCCAGCAGCTTAGTCGGGAGTGTGGCCAAAAACATTCAGTACTTC. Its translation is CASSLVGSVAKNIQYF.

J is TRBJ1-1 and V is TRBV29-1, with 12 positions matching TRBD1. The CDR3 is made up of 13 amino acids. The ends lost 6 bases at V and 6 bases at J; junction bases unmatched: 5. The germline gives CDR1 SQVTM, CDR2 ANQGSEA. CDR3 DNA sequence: TGCAGCGTGGGGACAGGGGGCAACGCTGAAGCTTTCTTT. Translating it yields CSVGTGGNAEAFF.

Here the CDR3 reads CAISTAGGSYEQFF. The CDR3 DNA reads as TGTGCCATCAGTACAGCGGGGGGGTCCTATGAGCAGTTCTTC. The V call is TRBV10-3, the J call TRBJ2-1; 10 bases line up with TRBD2. Trimming cost V 5 bases and J 8 bases; bases outside gene matches: 6. The CDR3 spans 14 residues. Germline assignment: CDR1 ENHRY and CDR2 SYGVKD.

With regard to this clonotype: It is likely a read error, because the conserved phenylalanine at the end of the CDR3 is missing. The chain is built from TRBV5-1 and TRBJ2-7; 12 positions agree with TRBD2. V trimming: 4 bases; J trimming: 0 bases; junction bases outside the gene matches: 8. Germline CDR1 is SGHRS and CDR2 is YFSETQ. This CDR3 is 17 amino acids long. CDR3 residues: CASSRGTSGRSSYEQYI. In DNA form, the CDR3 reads TGCGCCAGCAGCCGCGGGACTAGCGGGCGAAGCTCCTACGAGCAGTACATC.

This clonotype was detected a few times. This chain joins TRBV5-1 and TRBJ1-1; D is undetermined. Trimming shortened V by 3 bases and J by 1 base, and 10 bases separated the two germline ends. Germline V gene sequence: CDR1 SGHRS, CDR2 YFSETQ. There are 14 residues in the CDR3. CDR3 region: CASSSGIANTEAFF. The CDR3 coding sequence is TGCGCCAGCAGCTCTGGGATAGCGAACACTGAAGCTTTCTTT.